A selection of T cell receptor beta chains follows, all from one sample in a study of cytomegalovirus exposure and HLA in healthy donors. Using immunoSEQ multiplex PCR, the repertoire was profiled, and TCRdb retains in-frame clones only, with some absent. Altogether about 160,000 clones are present, around nine tenths being singletons, with the ten largest covering 3.5% to 4.5%. The specimen was PBMCs. The receptors here all came from a man aged 18 to 30 in good health and CMV-seropositive. Both conserved end residues are part of each CDR3. A D gene is named only where the DNA matches it firmly. For some rows the clone size is stated as once, few or many, or as a class when expanded; others skip it.

v_gene: TRBV12-5
d_gene: NA
j_gene: TRBJ2-5
abundance: NA
CDR3aa: CASGLVHGSGTVTQYF
CDR3nt: TGTGCTAGTGGTTTGGTACATGGTAGCGGTACTGTTACCCAGTACTTC

v_gene: TRBV29-1
d_gene: NA
j_gene: TRBJ1-4
abundance: once
CDR3aa: CSVVSYSDEKLFF
CDR3nt: TGCAGCGTTGTGTCCTACTCGGATGAAAAACTGTTTTTT

v_gene: TRBV11-3
d_gene: NA
j_gene: TRBJ1-4
abundance: NA
CDR3aa: CASSFDRRKLFF
CDR3nt: TGTGCCAGCAGCTTTGACAGACGGAAACTGTTTTTT

v_gene: TRBV18
d_gene: NA
j_gene: TRBJ2-2
abundance: NA
CDR3aa: CANPRTPNTGELFF
CDR3nt: TGTGCCAACCCCAGGACACCGAACACCGGGGAGCTGTTTTTT

v_gene: TRBV9
d_gene: TRBD2
j_gene: TRBJ2-6
abundance: NA
CDR3aa: CASSGGLAGAGSGANVLTF
CDR3nt: TGTGCCAGCAGCGGAGGACTAGCGGGGGCCGGATCTGGGGCCAACGTCCTGACTTTC

v_gene: TRBV18
d_gene: TRBD2
j_gene: TRBJ2-7
abundance: once
CDR3aa: CASSPPTSGSPSYEQYF
CDR3nt: TGTGCCAGCTCACCACCAACTAGCGGGAGCCCGTCCTACGAGCAGTACTTC

v_gene: TRBV6-5
d_gene: NA
j_gene: TRBJ2-7
abundance: NA
CDR3aa: CASSFRTAAYEQYF
CDR3nt: TGTGCCAGCAGTTTTCGGACAGCCGCCTACGAGCAGTACTTC

v_gene: TRBV5-1
d_gene: TRBD2
j_gene: TRBJ2-1
abundance: NA
CDR3aa: CASRRGLGPSYNEQFF
CDR3nt: TGCGCCAGCAGACGCGGACTAGGACCCTCCTACAATGAGCAGTTCTTC

v_gene: TRBV5-6
d_gene: NA
j_gene: TRBJ2-2
abundance: NA
CDR3aa: CASSLGGTTNTGELFF
CDR3nt: TGTGCCAGCAGCTTGGGGGGGACAACGAACACCGGGGAGCTGTTTTTT

v_gene: TRBV27
d_gene: TRBD1
j_gene: TRBJ2-1
abundance: NA
CDR3aa: CASSLGTGGINEQFF
CDR3nt: TGTGCCAGCAGTTTAGGTACAGGGGGTATCAATGAGCAGTTCTTC

v_gene: TRBV7-2
d_gene: TRBD1
j_gene: TRBJ1-5
abundance: NA
CDR3aa: CASSSGQGLFNQPQHF
CDR3nt: TGTGCCAGCAGCTCAGGACAGGGCCTATTCAATCAGCCCCAGCATTTT

v_gene: TRBV7-9
d_gene: NA
j_gene: TRBJ1-5
abundance: NA
CDR3aa: CASSLGQLQPQHF
CDR3nt: TGTGCCAGCAGCTTAGGACAGCTTCAGCCCCAGCATTTT

v_gene: TRBV19
d_gene: TRBD1
j_gene: TRBJ1-5
abundance: NA
CDR3aa: CASSIGDRGFQPQHF
CDR3nt: TGTGCCAGTAGTATAGGGGACAGGGGATTTCAGCCCCAGCATTTT

v_gene: TRBV27
d_gene: TRBD1
j_gene: TRBJ2-6
abundance: NA
CDR3aa: CASSTGGSSGANVLTF
CDR3nt: TGTGCCAGCAGCACAGGGGGCAGCTCTGGGGCCAACGTCCTGACTTTC

v_gene: TRBV28
d_gene: NA
j_gene: TRBJ1-2
abundance: NA
CDR3aa: CASSLHGSNYGYTF
CDR3nt: TGTGCCAGCAGTTTACACGGTTCTAACTATGGCTACACCTTC

v_gene: TRBV7-6
d_gene: NA
j_gene: TRBJ2-1
abundance: once
CDR3aa: CASSPLRASSYNEQFF
CDR3nt: TGTGCCAGCAGCCCCCTGAGGGCCAGCTCCTACAATGAGCAGTTCTTC

v_gene: TRBV27
d_gene: NA
j_gene: TRBJ1-2
abundance: NA
CDR3aa: CASSLRSGVDYGYTF
CDR3nt: TGTGCCAGCAGTTTAAGGTCAGGGGTTGACTATGGCTACACCTTC

v_gene: TRBV28
d_gene: NA
j_gene: TRBJ2-3
abundance: few
CDR3aa: CASSSTKDTQYF
CDR3nt: TGTGCCAGCAGTTCTACGAAGGATACGCAGTATTTT

v_gene: TRBV15
d_gene: TRBD1
j_gene: TRBJ2-2
abundance: NA
CDR3aa: CATSREPRGLFLDTGELFF
CDR3nt: TGTGCCACCAGCAGAGAGCCTAGGGGGCTGTTCTTGGACACCGGGGAGCTGTTTTTT

v_gene: TRBV18
d_gene: TRBD1
j_gene: TRBJ1-1
abundance: NA
CDR3aa: CASSVGQGARTLWTEAFF
CDR3nt: TGTGCCAGCTCAGTGGGACAGGGGGCGAGAACTTTGTGGACTGAAGCTTTCTTT

v_gene: TRBV6-6
d_gene: NA
j_gene: TRBJ2-7
abundance: few
CDR3aa: CASSYAGTYEQYF
CDR3nt: TGTGCCAGCAGTTACGCAGGGACCTACGAGCAGTACTTC

v_gene: TRBV11-3
d_gene: NA
j_gene: TRBJ2-7
abundance: NA
CDR3aa: CASSAAPDTAHEQYF
CDR3nt: TGTGCCAGCAGCGCAGCTCCGGACACTGCTCACGAGCAGTACTTC

v_gene: TRBV19
d_gene: TRBD1
j_gene: TRBJ2-6
abundance: NA
CDR3aa: CASRENRGPGANVLTF
CDR3nt: TGTGCCAGTAGGGAAAACAGGGGCCCTGGGGCCAACGTCCTGACTTTC

v_gene: TRBV9
d_gene: NA
j_gene: TRBJ2-2
abundance: NA
CDR3aa: CASNVGRAGGELFF
CDR3nt: TGTGCCAGCAATGTGGGCAGGGCTGGCGGGGAGCTGTTTTTT

v_gene: TRBV5-1
d_gene: TRBD1
j_gene: TRBJ2-1
abundance: NA
CDR3aa: CASSPGTGLSYNEQFF
CDR3nt: TGCGCCAGCAGCCCCGGGACAGGGCTCTCCTACAATGAGCAGTTCTTC

v_gene: TRBV19
d_gene: TRBD2
j_gene: TRBJ2-7
abundance: NA
CDR3aa: CASSMYSELGSGRPAGEQYF
CDR3nt: TGTGCCAGTAGTATGTATTCGGAACTGGGTAGCGGGAGGCCCGCTGGTGAGCAGTACTTC

v_gene: TRBV6-6
d_gene: NA
j_gene: TRBJ2-3
abundance: NA
CDR3aa: CASSTRVRDTQYF
CDR3nt: TGTGCCAGCAGTACTAGGGTTCGGGATACGCAGTATTTT

v_gene: TRBV27
d_gene: TRBD1
j_gene: TRBJ2-7
abundance: NA
CDR3aa: CATSRQGGYEQYF
CDR3nt: TGTGCCACCTCCCGACAGGGGGGCTACGAGCAGTACTTC

v_gene: TRBV7-9
d_gene: TRBD1
j_gene: TRBJ2-5
abundance: NA
CDR3aa: CASSLFVGTGEETQYF
CDR3nt: TGTGCCAGCAGCTTGTTCGTCGGGACAGGGGAAGAGACCCAGTACTTC

v_gene: TRBV6-4
d_gene: TRBD2
j_gene: TRBJ2-5
abundance: NA
CDR3aa: CASSDATSGLAGETQYF
CDR3nt: TGTGCCAGCAGTGACGCTACCTCGGGACTAGCGGGAGAGACCCAGTACTTC

v_gene: TRBV4-1
d_gene: TRBD1
j_gene: TRBJ2-7
abundance: few
CDR3aa: CASSRSGTGTYEQYF
CDR3nt: TGCGCCAGCAGCCGCTCCGGGACAGGAACCTACGAGCAGTACTTC

v_gene: TRBV10-3
d_gene: TRBD2
j_gene: TRBJ2-1
abundance: NA
CDR3aa: CATNRGGSGSYNEQFF
CDR3nt: TGTGCCACCAATAGGGGCGGGAGCGGCTCCTACAATGAGCAGTTCTTC

v_gene: TRBV5-1
d_gene: NA
j_gene: TRBJ1-1
abundance: NA
CDR3aa: CASSLWQGNTEAFF
CDR3nt: TGCGCCAGCAGCTTGTGGCAGGGGAACACTGAAGCTTTCTTT

v_gene: TRBV7-3
d_gene: NA
j_gene: TRBJ1-4
abundance: NA
CDR3aa: CASSLTNRVLFF
CDR3nt: TGTGCCAGCAGCTTAACGAACAGGGTGCTGTTTTTT

v_gene: TRBV5-1
d_gene: NA
j_gene: TRBJ2-7
abundance: NA
CDR3aa: CASSLVGGPSYEQYF
CDR3nt: TGCGCCAGCAGCTTGGTGGGAGGCCCCTCCTACGAGCAGTACTTC

v_gene: TRBV30
d_gene: NA
j_gene: TRBJ2-7
abundance: NA
CDR3aa: CAWAGFNSYEQYF
CDR3nt: TGTGCCTGGGCGGGGTTCAACTCCTACGAGCAGTACTTC

v_gene: TRBV9
d_gene: NA
j_gene: TRBJ2-3
abundance: NA
CDR3aa: CASSVDLTDTQYF
CDR3nt: TGTGCCAGCAGCGTAGATCTCACAGATACGCAGTATTTT